This passage covers 17 T cell receptor beta chains from one sample sequenced in a study of OX40 agonist ivuxolimab in advanced cancers. Data came from immunoSEQ multiplex PCR; TCRdb stores just in-frame clones and leaves some out. The table includes 56,000 or so clones, over 75% detected once. Specimen: CD4+ or CD8+ T cells sorted from blood, collected in a trial of the OX40 agonist ivuxolimab. Receptors originate from an adult with an advanced solid tumor such as melanoma, head and neck, liver or kidney cancer.

A few counts support this clone. The CDR3 coding sequence is TGTGCCAGCAGTGACCAACAGGGGCCTTACAATGAGCAGTTCTTC. Its translation is CASSDQQGPYNEQFF. The chain is built from TRBV6-1 and TRBJ2-1; TRBD1 matches 7 bases. The CDR3 contains 15 residues. Germline values: CDR1 MNHNS, CDR2 SASEGT. With V trimmed by 3 bases and J by 4 bases, 6 bases remained unmatched.

J is TRBJ2-7 and V is TRBV5-6, with D possibly matching TRBD1 (5 bases). Trimming pared 4 bases from V and 0 bases from J, leaving 11 bases between. This CDR3 region has 14 residues. Germline loops: CDR1 SGHDT, CDR2 YYEEEE. CDR3 nucleotide sequence: TGTGCCAGCAGCCCAGGGTTATACTCCTACGAGCAGTACTTC. Translated, it gives CASSPGLYSYEQYF.

The V and J genes are TRBV2 and TRBJ1-2, with unresolved D. The CDR3 totals 13 residues. With 2 bases removed from V and 4 bases from J, the gap between germline ends came to 8 bases. CDR1 is SNHLY and CDR2 is FYNNEI in the germline V gene. The CDR3 DNA follows: TGTGCCAGCAGTGAACAGGAGAGCTATGGCTACACCTTC. Protein sequence: CASSEQESYGYTF.

This sequence joins TRBV7-8 and TRBJ1-6, with a possible D match to TRBD1 (6 bases). The CDR3 is 15 residues long. The germline CDR1 and CDR2 sequences are SGHVS and FQNEAQ. V lost 2 bases, J lost 9 bases, and 14 bases lay in between. This CDR3 is CASSLLGTRSSPLHF. The CDR3 DNA sequence: TGTGCCAGCAGCTTACTCGGGACACGGAGTTCACCCCTCCACTTT.

Written as DNA, the CDR3 is TGTGCCAGTAGTATTGGGGACCCCTCCGGGTCACCCCTCCACTTT. It yields the protein CASSIGDPSGSPLHF. The rearrangement uses TRBV19 and TRBJ1-6, with TRBD1 as a possible D gene (5 bases). Germline V gene lookup returns CDR1 LNHDA and CDR2 SQIVND (reference sequence). The CDR3 has 15 amino acids. V shed 3 bases and J shed 10 bases, with 16 bases lying between them.

The chain couples TRBV30 to TRBJ1-5; D remains ambiguous. There are 13 residues in the CDR3. Germline-derived CDR1 and CDR2 are GTSNPN and SVGIG (reference sequence). Between the trimmed V and J ends, which lost 2 bases and 6 bases, there was a span of 11 bases. CDR3 DNA: TGTGCCTGGAGTAATGGGGTGGGTCAGCCCCAGCATTTT. Residues: CAWSNGVGQPQHF. The full variable domain, rest sourced from reference TRBV30 and TRBJ1-5, is SQTIHQWPATLVQPVGSPLSLECTVEGTSNPNLYWYRQAAGRGLQLLFYSVGIGQISSEVPQNLSASRPQDRQFILSSKKLLLSDSGFYLCAWSNGVGQPQHFGDGTRLSIL.

The V call is TRBV4-1, the J call TRBJ2-5; 8 bases align to TRBD1. V was clipped by 1 base and J by 5 bases; unmatched bases: 6. The CDR3 totals 15 residues. Per the germline V gene, CDR1 is MGHRA and CDR2 is YSYEKL. DNA of the CDR3: TGCGCCAGCAGCCAAGTCCGGACAGGGTGGGAGACCCAGTACTTC. It encodes CASSQVRTGWETQYF.

The chain has TRBV7-8 and TRBJ1-5, with 7 bases matching TRBD1. This CDR3 has 17 residues. Germline V lookup: CDR1 SGHVS, CDR2 FQNEAQ. J gave up 2 bases and V 7 bases, and 14 bases lay outside the gene matches. The CDR3 DNA sequence: TGTGCCAGCACCAAGATCCCGACAGGGAGAGGCAATCAGCCCCAGCATTTT. Amino acids: CASTKIPTGRGNQPQHF.

CDR3 region: CASTSGRGAYNSPLHF. As DNA, the CDR3 is TGTGCCAGTACCTCAGGGCGGGGCGCATATAATTCACCCCTCCACTTT. V and J are TRBV19 and TRBJ1-6; the D gene is possibly TRBD1 (5 bases). Trimming left V 7 bases short and J 4 bases short, with 17 bases between. Per germline, CDR1 LNHDA and CDR2 SQIVND (reference sequence). This CDR3 is 16 amino acids long.

The chain employs TRBV11-2 and TRBJ2-7, with a possible D match to TRBD2 (5 bases). The ends were cut back, 4 bases at V and 2 bases at J, with 9 bases in the middle. Germline-derived CDR1 and CDR2 are SGHAT and FQNNGV. This CDR3 has 13 residues. CDR3 region: CASSSGITYEQYF. The CDR3, as DNA: TGTGCCAGCAGCTCGGGGATCACCTACGAGCAGTACTTC. The full variable domain, rest sourced from reference TRBV11-2 and TRBJ2-7, is EAGVAQSPRYKIIEKRQSVAFWCNPISGHATLYWYQQILGQGPKLLIQFQNNGVVDDSQLPKDRFSAERLKGVDSTLKIQPAKLEDSAVYLCASSSGITYEQYFGPGTRLTVT.

The gene calls are TRBV5-6 and TRBJ2-2, with no clear D. Germline V CDR1 and CDR2: SGHDT, YYEEEE. Between the trimmed V and J ends, which lost 2 bases and 6 bases, there was a span of 8 bases. This CDR3 comprises 13 residues. The CDR3 protein is CASSFVLSGELFF. In nucleotides, the CDR3 is TGTGCCAGCAGCTTTGTTCTTTCCGGGGAGCTGTTTTTT.

The V gene is TRBV2, the J gene TRBJ2-4; a weak D match, TRBD2 (5 bases). Looked up from germline, CDR1 is SNHLY and CDR2 is FYNNEI. V shed 7 bases and J shed 8 bases, with 12 bases lying between them. The CDR3 runs to 12 residues. CDR3 coding DNA: TGTGCCAGCACCTCCGGGGTGGACATTCAGTACTTC. Protein sequence: CASTSGVDIQYF.

This clone has just one count. The chain couples TRBV19 to TRBJ2-2; the D gene is possibly TRBD2 (6 bases). The V end was cut by 6 bases, the J end by 3 bases, with 20 bases between. CDR1 is LNHDA and CDR2 is SQIVND in the germline V gene (reference sequence). This CDR3 spans 17 amino acids. The CDR3 DNA follows: TGTGCCAGTAGCCGACGGGGCGGGGTCGACCACACCGGGGAGCTGTTTTTT. Protein: CASSRRGGVDHTGELFF.

Worth noting for this clone: The sample contains more than one DNA sequence encoding this CDR3. The CDR3 reads CASRRTGTRGSYEQYF. The CDR3 DNA is TGTGCCAGCAGACGAACAGGGACACGGGGCTCCTACGAGCAGTACTTC. The chain recombines TRBV2 with TRBJ2-7, with D perhaps TRBD1 (6 bases). Germline CDR1 is SNHLY and CDR2 is FYNNEI. Between the trimmed V and J ends, which lost 6 bases and 0 bases, there was a span of 18 bases. The CDR3 has 16 residues.

On this clone: Other DNA sequences in the same sample also yield this CDR3. The chain recombines TRBV28 with TRBJ2-5, with D hard to call. The CDR3 sequence is 11 residues long. CDR1 is MDHEN and CDR2 is SYDVKM in the germline V gene. The V end was cut by 3 bases, the J end by 5 bases, with 4 bases between. The CDR3 spells CASSLRETQYF. The CDR3 DNA is TGTGCCAGCAGTTTGAGGGAGACCCAGTACTTC.

The chain recombines TRBV19 with TRBJ2-3; 8 bases align to TRBD2. V trimming: 6 bases; J trimming: 6 bases; junction bases outside the gene matches: 11. This CDR3 region has 15 residues. Per the germline V gene, CDR1 is LNHDA and CDR2 is SQIVND (reference sequence). In DNA, the CDR3 is TGTGCCAGTAGAGGACTAGCCCAGTCGTCCGATACGCAGTATTTT. It translates to CASRGLAQSSDTQYF.

The V and J genes are TRBV15 and TRBJ2-3; 10 bases agree with TRBD2. The V and J ends lost 2 bases and 3 bases, in that order; junction bases with no gene match: 14. The CDR3 sequence is 19 residues long. The germline V gene has CDR1 LNHNV and CDR2 YYDKDF (reference sequence). The CDR3 protein is CATSRQRTSGGVGTDTQYF. CDR3 coding DNA: TGTGCCACCAGCAGACAGAGGACTAGCGGAGGGGTGGGGACAGATACGCAGTATTTT.